The 30 T cell receptor beta chains below were found in one sample sequenced in a study of identical twins. TCRdb recomputed calls from the 5' RACE reads with MiXCR, one row per CDR3 protein. The table includes 550,000 to 800,000 distinct CDR3 sequences, about 7.1% detected once. These data were likewise used in another study, on yellow fever vaccine responses in identical twins.

Sequencing used PBMCs. Source of these receptors: a woman aged 18-35 years in good health.

The rearrangement uses TRBV5-1 and TRBJ2-3, with TRBD2 matching 13 bases. Germline loops: CDR1 SGHRS, CDR2 YFSETQ. V shed 4 bases, J shed 2 bases, and the junction held 7 bases outside the gene matches. The CDR3 runs to 17 residues. This CDR3 reads CASSRRLAGGDTDTQYF. CDR3 nucleotide sequence: TGCGCCAGCAGCCGAAGACTAGCGGGAGGTGACACAGATACGCAGTATTTT.

This clonotype was counted a few times. This sequence joins TRBV20-1 and TRBJ2-2; 7 bases align to TRBD2. Germline trimming cut 0 bases from V and 6 bases from J; bases unmatched to any gene: 7. Germline values: CDR1 DFQATT, CDR2 SNEGSKA (reference sequence). CDR3 length: 15 residues. CDR3 in amino acids: CSARDSQGGAGELFF. In nucleotides, the CDR3 is TGCAGTGCTAGAGATTCGCAGGGAGGGGCCGGGGAGCTGTTTTTT.

This clonotype was recorded a few times. The chain joins TRBV24-1 to TRBJ2-1; 9 bases are shared with TRBD1. Per the germline V gene, CDR1 is KGHDR and CDR2 is SFDVKD. V was clipped by 4 bases and J by 8 bases; unmatched bases: 5. The CDR3 extends over 14 amino acids. The DNA of the CDR3 is TGTGCCACCAGTGACCGGGGACAGGGCCATGAGCAGTTCTTC. Its translation: CATSDRGQGHEQFF.

This clonotype was picked up many times. The rearrangement links TRBV4-1 to TRBJ1-2, with D tentatively TRBD1 (5 bases). Germline V gene sequence: CDR1 MGHRA, CDR2 YSYEKL. The ends were cut back, 2 bases at V and 6 bases at J, with 13 bases in the middle. This CDR3 comprises 14 residues. The CDR3 DNA is TGCGCCAGCAGCCAAACGACCGGGGGACATGGCTACACCTTC. This gives the protein CASSQTTGGHGYTF.

This clonotype occurred many times. The chain is built from TRBV6-1 and TRBJ2-5; D tentatively fits TRBD1 or TRBD2 (5 bases each). V was cut by 6 bases and J by 2 bases, with 13 bases left in between. Germline CDR1 MNHNS, CDR2 SASEGT. The CDR3 length is 14 residues. Here the CDR3 reads CASSFTGRQETQYF. In DNA form, the CDR3 reads TGTGCCAGCAGCTTTACGGGGCGACAAGAGACCCAGTACTTC.

This clonotype was recorded many times. The chain uses TRBV11-2 and TRBJ1-2; no clear D. The CDR3 covers 12 residues. V was clipped by 4 bases and J by 5 bases, with 8 bases between them. Germline lookup yields CDR1 SGHAT and CDR2 FQNNGV. The CDR3 loop reads CASSYRGYGYTF. CDR3 nucleotides: TGTGCCAGCAGCTACCGGGGATATGGCTACACCTTC.

A note on this clonotype: Its ends do not fully match the called genes, so a read error is possible. The J gene is TRBJ2-2, the V gene TRBV12-3 or TRBV12-4; D may match TRBD1 or TRBD2 (5 bases each). The CDR3 has 14 amino acids. CDR3: CASRPDTNTGELIF. As DNA, the CDR3 is TGTGCCAGCAGACCGGACACAAACACCGGGGAGCTGATTTTT.

This clonotype was seen a few times. The chain recombines TRBV7-3 with TRBJ2-1, with 11 bases fitting TRBD2. The CDR3 is 16 residues long. Per germline, CDR1 SGHTA and CDR2 FQGTGA. Trimming cost V 1 base and J 8 bases; bases outside gene matches: 7. CDR3 DNA sequence: TGTGCCAGCAGCTTAAGGCTAGCGGGAGGATCCGATGAGCAGTTCTTC. Translated, it gives CASSLRLAGGSDEQFF.

This clonotype turned up a few times. This chain links TRBV4-2 with TRBJ2-7; the match to TRBD2 covers 9 bases. The CDR3 has 16 residues. With V trimmed by 4 bases and J by 0 bases, 7 bases remained unmatched. Germline CDR1 LGHNA, CDR2 YNFKEQ. The CDR3 loop is CASSPPIAGASYEQYF. In DNA, the CDR3 is TGTGCCAGCAGCCCCCCAATAGCGGGGGCCTCCTACGAGCAGTACTTC.

This clonotype was seen ten or more times. The CDR3, as DNA: TGCAGTGCTAGAGATCCTAGCGAAGAGACCCAGTACTTC. This translates into CSARDPSEETQYF. The genes are TRBV20-1 and TRBJ2-5, with D perhaps matching TRBD2 (6 bases). The CDR3 has 13 residues. Germline V gene data show CDR1 as DFQATT and CDR2 as SNEGSKA (reference sequence). V lost 0 bases and J lost 3, with 8 bases in between.

This clonotype was seen only a few times. The chain recombines TRBV5-1 with TRBJ2-1; 7 positions agree with TRBD2. CDR1 and CDR2 from the germline V gene are SGHRS and YFSETQ. The junction had 5 bases not matched to a gene; V was cut back by 5 bases and J by 3 bases. The CDR3 runs to 14 residues. Written as DNA, the CDR3 is TGCGCCAGCAGGCAAGCGGGGAACTACAATGAGCAGTTCTTC. Its translation: CASRQAGNYNEQFF.

This chain uses TRBV5-1 with TRBJ2-1; D may be TRBD2 (6 bases). The V gene lost 5 bases and the J gene lost 0 bases, with 15 bases spanning the gap. The CDR3 extends over 16 amino acids. Germline CDR1 is SGHRS and CDR2 is YFSETQ. The CDR3 region is CASSFAGMPSYNEQFF. CDR3 sequence (DNA): TGCGCCAGCAGTTTCGCGGGAATGCCCTCCTACAATGAGCAGTTCTTC.

V and J are TRBV5-5 and TRBJ2-5; 11 bases fit TRBD2. Germline CDR1 is SGHKS and CDR2 is YYEKEE (reference sequence). J was trimmed by 3 bases and V by 2 bases; bases with no gene match: 3. This CDR3 is 15 amino acids long. The CDR3 protein is CASSFMGLAEETQYF. As DNA, the CDR3 is TGTGCCAGCAGCTTCATGGGACTAGCGGAAGAGACCCAGTACTTC.

The table lists this clonotype with many counts. The chain joins TRBV20-1 to TRBJ1-5; D ambiguous. The germline V gene encodes CDR1 DFQATT and CDR2 SNEGSKA (reference sequence). This CDR3 spans 11 amino acids. Trimming pared 6 bases from V and 7 bases from J, leaving 10 bases between. The CDR3 nucleotides read TGCAGTGCGACATTAGGGCAGCCCCAGCATTTT. This gives the protein CSATLGQPQHF.

This clonotype was detected ten times or more. In nucleotides, the CDR3 is TGTGCCAGCAGCCAGCCTGGAACCCCACCTTTCTTT. This translates into CASSQPGTPPFF. This chain joins TRBV3-1 and TRBJ1-1; D is unresolved. The CDR3 contains 12 residues. Deletions cut 3 bases from V and 12 bases from J, with 14 bases between. Looked up from germline, CDR1 is LGHDT and CDR2 is YNNKEL (reference sequence).

This clonotype occurred a few times. The chain carries TRBV4-1 and TRBJ2-1; TRBD2 aligns across 12 bases. J lost 7 bases, V lost 1 base, and 2 bases had no gene match. In germline, CDR1 is MGHRA, CDR2 YSYEKL. This CDR3 comprises 15 residues. The CDR3 loop reads CASSQASGGANEQFF. In DNA, the CDR3 is TGCGCCAGCAGCCAAGCTAGCGGGGGGGCTAATGAGCAGTTCTTC.

This clonotype showed up just a few times. The chain joins TRBV25-1 to TRBJ2-1; possible D gene TRBD2, 5 bases. Trimming left V 4 bases short and J 6 bases short, with 16 bases between. Per the germline V gene, CDR1 is MGHDK and CDR2 is SYGVNS. The CDR3 length is 15 residues. The CDR3 bases are TGTGCCAGCAGTGCGGAGGAGGCAGGCAGCAATGAGCAGTTCTTC. It encodes CASSAEEAGSNEQFF.

This clonotype showed up just a few times. The rearrangement links TRBV28 to TRBJ2-5; 10 bases fit TRBD2. CDR1 and CDR2 from the germline V gene are MDHEN and SYDVKM. The CDR3 length is 18 residues. The CDR3 region is CEPRSSGRGIPRQETQYF. The CDR3 DNA sequence: TGTGAACCCAGGTCTAGCGGGAGAGGCATTCCGAGGCAGGAGACCCAGTACTTC.

The V call is TRBV19, the J call TRBJ2-7; possible D gene TRBD1, 7 bases. Deletions cut 11 bases from V and 2 bases from J, with 13 bases between. This CDR3 spans 12 amino acids. Germline assignment: CDR1 LNHDA and CDR2 SQIVND (reference sequence). CDR3 DNA: TGTGCCGTGGGAGGACAGGCCTACGAGCAGTACTTC. This codes for CAVGGQAYEQYF.

This chain links TRBV3-1 with TRBJ2-3, with TRBD2 matching 8 bases. After removal of 1 base from V and 0 bases from J, the junction contained 9 bases not matched to a gene. The CDR3 runs 18 residues. Per the germline V gene, CDR1 is LGHDT and CDR2 is YNNKEL (reference sequence). DNA of the CDR3: TGTGCCAGCAGCCAAGTCCCTGGACTAGCCTCTAGCACAGATACGCAGTATTTT. Translation: CASSQVPGLASSTDTQYF.

The chain combines TRBV20-1 with TRBJ1-2; D gene ambiguous. This CDR3 spans 12 amino acids. Germline CDR1 reads DFQATT; CDR2 reads SNEGSKA (reference sequence). V was trimmed by 2 bases and J by 5 bases, leaving 9 bases between them. The CDR3 coding sequence is TGCAGTGCTAGACTCCGGGATTATGGCTACACCTTC. Protein product: CSARLRDYGYTF.

This clonotype was recorded many times. V gene TRBV28 combines with J gene TRBJ2-4; D is possibly TRBD1 (6 bases). With 1 base removed from V and 1 base from J, the gap between germline ends came to 17 bases. Germline values: CDR1 MDHEN, CDR2 SYDVKM. This CDR3 spans 18 amino acids. CDR3 coding DNA: TGTGCCAGCAGTTTATCCCCACGGGACATCCGGGCCAAAAACATTCAGTACTTC. As protein: CASSLSPRDIRAKNIQYF.

In its sample, this clonotype was seen a few times. The chain is built from TRBV4-1 and TRBJ2-1, with D tentatively TRBD2 (5 bases). The CDR3 is 15 amino acids. Germline lookup yields CDR1 MGHRA and CDR2 YSYEKL. V dropped 0 bases and J dropped 7 bases, with 13 bases sitting between them. This CDR3 is CASSQETGLGNEQFF. The CDR3 DNA reads as TGCGCCAGCAGCCAAGAGACGGGGTTGGGGAATGAGCAGTTCTTC.

There are many counts of this clonotype. This rearrangement joins TRBV10-3 to TRBJ2-2; the D gene could be TRBD1 or TRBD2 (5 bases each). This CDR3 spans 16 amino acids. Trimming pared 3 bases from V and 8 bases from J, leaving 19 bases between. Germline V CDR1 and CDR2: ENHRY, SYGVKD. CDR3 nucleotide sequence: TGTGCCATCAGTGATACCGGGACCCAAATTGCGGGGGAGCTGTTTTTT. Its protein product is CAISDTGTQIAGELFF.

This clonotype was observed many times. This chain connects TRBV14 to TRBJ2-1; 10 nucleotides align to TRBD2. The CDR3 sequence is 23 residues long. The V gene end was trimmed by 0 bases and the J gene end by 6 bases; junction bases not matched to a gene: 26. Germline CDR1 reads SGHDN; CDR2 reads FVKESK. The CDR3 DNA reads as TGTGCCAGCAGCCAAGATTCCCTTTATTTAGCGGGAGGAATAAGAAGACAGTTCAATGAGCAGTTCTTC. It is translated as CASSQDSLYLAGGIRRQFNEQFF.

This clonotype was observed at least ten times. The chain joins TRBV29-1 to TRBJ2-3; 7 positions agree with TRBD2. The CDR3 consists of 16 residues. In germline, CDR1 is SQVTM, CDR2 ANQGSEA. After removal of 5 bases from V and 2 bases from J, the junction contained 13 bases not matched to a gene. The chain's CDR3 is CSVTAISSGPTDTQYF. The CDR3 DNA reads as TGCAGCGTTACAGCGATTTCTAGCGGCCCCACAGATACGCAGTATTTT.

This clonotype has just a few counts. V is TRBV6-5 and J is TRBJ2-5; 11 bases agree with TRBD2. There are 15 residues in the CDR3. V shed 2 bases, J shed 9 bases, and the junction held 8 bases outside the gene matches. CDR1 is MNHEY and CDR2 is SVGAGI in the germline V gene. The CDR3 bases are TGTGCCAGCAGTTACCATAGCGGGAGGGCCGGGGCCCAGTACTTC. This gives the protein CASSYHSGRAGAQYF.

This clonotype has more than one count but fewer than ten. This rearrangement joins TRBV25-1 to TRBJ2-7; the match to TRBD1 covers 9 bases. Germline loops: CDR1 MGHDK, CDR2 SYGVNS. The CDR3 has 16 amino acids. V dropped 10 bases and J dropped 4; count of bases not matched to a gene: 17. As DNA, the CDR3 is TGTGCCACCGAGGTGGCACCGGGACAGGGTTTATACGAGCAGTACTTC. Encoded protein: CATEVAPGQGLYEQYF.

In this sample, this clonotype turned up many times. This chain uses TRBV12-3 or TRBV12-4 with TRBJ1-1; the D gene is possibly TRBD1 (6 bases). V was cut by 6 bases and J by 1 base, with 12 bases left in between. The CDR3 has 14 residues. DNA for the CDR3: TGTGCCAGCAGGAAGACAGGTGGGAACACTGAAGCTTTCTTT. This translates into CASRKTGGNTEAFF.

This clonotype was detected a few times. V gene TRBV7-6 combines with J gene TRBJ2-7; D is perhaps TRBD1 or TRBD2 (7 bases each). Trimming took 6 bases from V and 5 from J, leaving 29 bases between them. The CDR3 is 18 residues long. Germline values: CDR1 SGHVS, CDR2 FNYEAQ. This CDR3 is CASSPWGGRGQREDEQYF. The DNA of the CDR3 is TGTGCCAGCAGTCCGTGGGGGGGAAGGGGGCAAAGGGAGGACGAGCAGTACTTC.